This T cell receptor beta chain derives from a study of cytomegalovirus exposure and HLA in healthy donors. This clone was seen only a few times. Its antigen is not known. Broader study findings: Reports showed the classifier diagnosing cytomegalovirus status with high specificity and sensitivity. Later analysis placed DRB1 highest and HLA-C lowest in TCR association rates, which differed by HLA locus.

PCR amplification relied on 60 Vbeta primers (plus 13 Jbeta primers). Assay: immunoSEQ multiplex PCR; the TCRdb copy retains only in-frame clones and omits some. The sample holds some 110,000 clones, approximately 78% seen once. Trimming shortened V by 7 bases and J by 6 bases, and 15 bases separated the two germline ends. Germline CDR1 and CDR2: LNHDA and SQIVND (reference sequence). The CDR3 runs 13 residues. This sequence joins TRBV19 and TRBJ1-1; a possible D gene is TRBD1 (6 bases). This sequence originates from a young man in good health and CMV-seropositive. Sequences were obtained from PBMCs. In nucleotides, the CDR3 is TGTGCCAGTACCTTCAGGGGCTGGCCTGAAGCTTTCTTT. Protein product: CASTFRGWPEAFF. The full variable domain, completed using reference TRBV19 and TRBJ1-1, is DGGITQSPKYLFRKEGQNVTLSCEQNLNHDAMYWYRQDPGQGLRLIYYSQIVNDFQKGDIAEGYSVSREKKESFPLTVTSAQKNPTAFYLCASTFRGWPEAFFGQGTRLTVV.